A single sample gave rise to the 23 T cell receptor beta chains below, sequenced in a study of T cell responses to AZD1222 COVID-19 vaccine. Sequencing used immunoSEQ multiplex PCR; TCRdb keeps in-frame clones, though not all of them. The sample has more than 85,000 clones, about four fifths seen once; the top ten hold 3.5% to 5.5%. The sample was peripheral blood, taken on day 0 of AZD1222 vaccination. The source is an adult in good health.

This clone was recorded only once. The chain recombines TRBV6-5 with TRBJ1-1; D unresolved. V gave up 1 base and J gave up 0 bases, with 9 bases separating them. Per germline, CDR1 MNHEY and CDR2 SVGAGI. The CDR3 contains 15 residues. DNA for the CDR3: TGTGCCAGCAGTTACTATGGCCGGGTGAACACTGAAGCTTTCTTT. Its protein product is CASSYYGRVNTEAFF.

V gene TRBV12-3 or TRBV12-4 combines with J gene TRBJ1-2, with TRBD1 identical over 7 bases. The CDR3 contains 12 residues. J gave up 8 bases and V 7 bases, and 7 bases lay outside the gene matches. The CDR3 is CASTDRDWGYTF. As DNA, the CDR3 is TGTGCCAGCACCGACAGGGATTGGGGCTACACCTTC.

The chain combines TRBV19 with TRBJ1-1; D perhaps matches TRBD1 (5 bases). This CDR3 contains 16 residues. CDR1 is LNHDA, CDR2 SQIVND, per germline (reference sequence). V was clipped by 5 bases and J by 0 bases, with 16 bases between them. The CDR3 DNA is TGTGCCAGTAGTGTATCCCAGGGTTACATGAACACTGAAGCTTTCTTT. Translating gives CASSVSQGYMNTEAFF.

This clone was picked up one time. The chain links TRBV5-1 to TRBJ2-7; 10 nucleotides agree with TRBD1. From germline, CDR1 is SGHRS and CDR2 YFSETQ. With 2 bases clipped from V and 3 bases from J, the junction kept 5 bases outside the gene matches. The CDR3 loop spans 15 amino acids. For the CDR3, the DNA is TGCGCCAGCAGCTTCCGCGGGACAGGGGTCTACGAGCAGTACTTC. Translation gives CASSFRGTGVYEQYF.

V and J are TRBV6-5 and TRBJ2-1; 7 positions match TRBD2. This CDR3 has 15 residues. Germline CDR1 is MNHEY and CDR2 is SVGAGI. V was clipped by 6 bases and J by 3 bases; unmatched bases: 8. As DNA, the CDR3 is TGTGCCAGCAGCCGGACGGGGGGAGGCTACAATGAGCAGTTCTTC. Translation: CASSRTGGGYNEQFF.

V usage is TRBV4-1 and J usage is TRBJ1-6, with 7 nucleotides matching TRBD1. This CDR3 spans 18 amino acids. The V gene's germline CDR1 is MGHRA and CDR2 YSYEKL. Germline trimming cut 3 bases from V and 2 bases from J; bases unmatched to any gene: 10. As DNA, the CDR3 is TGCGCCAGCAGCCACGACGGCCAGGGGGGTCCCTATAATTCACCCCTCCACTTT. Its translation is CASSHDGQGGPYNSPLHF.

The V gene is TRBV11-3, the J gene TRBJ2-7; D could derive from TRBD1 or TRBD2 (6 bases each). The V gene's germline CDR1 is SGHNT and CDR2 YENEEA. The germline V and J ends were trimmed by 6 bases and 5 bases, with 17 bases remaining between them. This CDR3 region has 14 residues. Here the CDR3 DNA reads TGTGCCAGCAGTTCTCATTCGGGGGCCGACGAGCAGTACTTC. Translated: CASSSHSGADEQYF.

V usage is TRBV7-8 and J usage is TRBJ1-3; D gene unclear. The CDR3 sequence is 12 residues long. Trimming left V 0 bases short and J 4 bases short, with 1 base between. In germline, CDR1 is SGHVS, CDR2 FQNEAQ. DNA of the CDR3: TGTGCCAGCAGCTTAGCAGGAAACACCATATATTTT. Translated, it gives CASSLAGNTIYF.

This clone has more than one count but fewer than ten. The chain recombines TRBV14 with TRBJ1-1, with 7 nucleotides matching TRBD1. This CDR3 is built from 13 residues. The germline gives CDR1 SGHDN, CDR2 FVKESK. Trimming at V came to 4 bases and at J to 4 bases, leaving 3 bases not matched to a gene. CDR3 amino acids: CASSLQGGTEAFF. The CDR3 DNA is TGTGCCAGCAGCCTTCAGGGGGGCACTGAAGCTTTCTTT. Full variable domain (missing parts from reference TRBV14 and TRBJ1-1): EAGVTQFPSHSVIEKGQTVTLRCDPISGHDNLYWYRRVMGKEIKFLLHFVKESKQDESGMPNNRFLAERTGGTYSTLKVQPAELEDSGVYFCASSLQGGTEAFFGQGTRLTVV.

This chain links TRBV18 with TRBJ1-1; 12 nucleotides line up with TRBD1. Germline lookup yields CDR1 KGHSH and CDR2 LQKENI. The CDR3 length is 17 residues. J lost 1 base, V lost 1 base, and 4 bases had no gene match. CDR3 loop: CASSPLGQGARNTEAFF. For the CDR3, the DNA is TGTGCCAGCTCACCACTGGGACAGGGGGCGAGGAACACTGAAGCTTTCTTT.

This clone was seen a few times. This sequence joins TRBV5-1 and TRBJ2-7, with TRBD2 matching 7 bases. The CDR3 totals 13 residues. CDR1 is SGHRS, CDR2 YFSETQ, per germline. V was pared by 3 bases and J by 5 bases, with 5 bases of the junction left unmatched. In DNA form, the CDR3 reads TGCGCCAGCAGCTACGCGGGAGTTAACGAGCAGTACTTC. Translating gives CASSYAGVNEQYF.

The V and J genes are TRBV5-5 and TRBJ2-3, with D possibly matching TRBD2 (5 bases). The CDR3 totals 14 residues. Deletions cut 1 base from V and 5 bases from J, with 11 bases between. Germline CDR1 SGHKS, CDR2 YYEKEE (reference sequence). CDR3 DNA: TGTGCCAGCAGCTTGCATGGTCGGGGAGATACGCAGTATTTT. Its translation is CASSLHGRGDTQYF. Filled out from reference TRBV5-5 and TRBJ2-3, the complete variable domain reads DAGVTQSPTHLIKTRGQQVTLRCSPISGHKSVSWYQQVLGQGPQFIFQYYEKEERGRGNFPDRFSARQFPNYSSELNVNALLLGDSALYLCASSLHGRGDTQYFGPGTRLTVL.

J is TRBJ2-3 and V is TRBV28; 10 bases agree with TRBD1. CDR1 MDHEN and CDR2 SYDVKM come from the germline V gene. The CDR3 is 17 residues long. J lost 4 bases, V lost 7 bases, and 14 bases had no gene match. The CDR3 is CASNVPGQGFDPDTQYF. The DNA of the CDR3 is TGTGCCAGCAATGTCCCGGGACAGGGGTTTGATCCAGATACGCAGTATTTT.

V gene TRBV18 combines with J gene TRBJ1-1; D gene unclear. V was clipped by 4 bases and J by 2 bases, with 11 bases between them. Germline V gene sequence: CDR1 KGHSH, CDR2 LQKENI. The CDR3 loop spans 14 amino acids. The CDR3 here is CASSQDAANTEAFF. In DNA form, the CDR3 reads TGTGCCAGCTCACAGGACGCGGCAAACACTGAAGCTTTCTTT.

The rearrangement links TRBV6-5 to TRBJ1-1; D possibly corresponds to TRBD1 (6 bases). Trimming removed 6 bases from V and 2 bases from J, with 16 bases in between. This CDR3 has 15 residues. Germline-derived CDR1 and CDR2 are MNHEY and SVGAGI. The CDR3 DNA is TGTGCCAGCAGCCTGGACAGCCGATCCAACACTGAAGCTTTCTTT. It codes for CASSLDSRSNTEAFF.

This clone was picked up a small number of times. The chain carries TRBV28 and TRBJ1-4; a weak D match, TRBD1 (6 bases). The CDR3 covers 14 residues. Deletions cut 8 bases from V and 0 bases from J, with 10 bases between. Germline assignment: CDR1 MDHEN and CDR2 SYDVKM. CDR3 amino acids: CASGTQATNEKLFF. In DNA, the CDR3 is TGTGCCAGCGGGACACAAGCAACTAATGAAAAACTGTTTTTT. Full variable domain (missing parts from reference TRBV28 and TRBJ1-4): DVKVTQSSRYLVKRTGEKVFLECVQDMDHENMFWYRQDPGLGLRLIYFSYDVKMKEKGDIPEGYSVSREKKERFSLILESASTNQTSMYLCASGTQATNEKLFFGSGTQLSVL.

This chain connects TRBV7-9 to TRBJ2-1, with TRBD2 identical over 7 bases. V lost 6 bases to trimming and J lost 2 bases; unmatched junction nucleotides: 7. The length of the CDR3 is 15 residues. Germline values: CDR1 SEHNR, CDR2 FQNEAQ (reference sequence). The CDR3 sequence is CASRPSGVAYNEQFF. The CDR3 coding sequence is TGTGCCAGCAGACCCAGCGGGGTGGCCTACAATGAGCAGTTCTTC. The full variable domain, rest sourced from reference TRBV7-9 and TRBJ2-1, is DTGVSQNPRHKITKRGQNVTFRCDPISEHNRLYWYRQTLGQGPEFLTYFQNEAQLEKSRLLSDRFSAERPKGSFSTLEIQRTEQGDSAMYLCASRPSGVAYNEQFFGPGTRLTVL.

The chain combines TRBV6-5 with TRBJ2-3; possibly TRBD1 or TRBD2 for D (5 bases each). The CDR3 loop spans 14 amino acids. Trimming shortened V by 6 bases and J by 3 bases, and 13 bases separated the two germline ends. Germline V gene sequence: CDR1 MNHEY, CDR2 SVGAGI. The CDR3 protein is CASRTGTYTDTQYF. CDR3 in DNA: TGTGCCAGCAGAACCGGGACGTATACAGATACGCAGTATTTT.

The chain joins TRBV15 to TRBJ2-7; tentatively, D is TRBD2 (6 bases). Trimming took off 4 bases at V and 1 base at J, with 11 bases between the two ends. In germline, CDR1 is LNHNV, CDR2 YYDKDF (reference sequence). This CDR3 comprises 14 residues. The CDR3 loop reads CATSNGGSSYEQYF. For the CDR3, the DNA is TGTGCCACCAGCAACGGGGGATCGTCCTACGAGCAGTACTTC. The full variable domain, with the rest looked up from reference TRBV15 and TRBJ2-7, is DAMVIQNPRYQVTQFGKPVTLSCSQTLNHNVMYWYQQKSSQAPKLLFHYYDKDFNNEADTPDNFQSRRPNTSFCFLDIRSPGLGDTAMYLCATSNGGSSYEQYFGPGTRLTVT.

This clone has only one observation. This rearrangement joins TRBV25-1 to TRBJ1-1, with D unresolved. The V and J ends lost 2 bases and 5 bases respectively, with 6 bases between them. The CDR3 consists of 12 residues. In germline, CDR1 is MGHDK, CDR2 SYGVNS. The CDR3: CASSEAWTEAFF. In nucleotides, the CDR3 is TGTGCCAGCAGTGAAGCGTGGACTGAAGCTTTCTTT.

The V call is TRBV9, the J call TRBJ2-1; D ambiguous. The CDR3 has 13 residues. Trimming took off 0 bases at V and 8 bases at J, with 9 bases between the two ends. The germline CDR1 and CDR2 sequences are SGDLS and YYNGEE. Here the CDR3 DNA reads TGTGCCAGCAGCGTAGGCCCGGCAGATGAGCAGTTCTTC. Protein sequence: CASSVGPADEQFF. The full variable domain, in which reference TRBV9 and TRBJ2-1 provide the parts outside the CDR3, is DSGVTQTPKHLITATGQRVTLRCSPRSGDLSVYWYQQSLDQGLQFLIQYYNGEERAKGNILERFSAQQFPDLHSELNLSSLELGDSALYFCASSVGPADEQFFGPGTRLTVL.

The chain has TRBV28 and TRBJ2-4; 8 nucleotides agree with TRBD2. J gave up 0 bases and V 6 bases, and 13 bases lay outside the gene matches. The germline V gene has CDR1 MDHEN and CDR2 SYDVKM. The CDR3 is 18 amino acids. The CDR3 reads CASSTNLALAGAKNIQYF. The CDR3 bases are TGTGCCAGCAGCACAAATCTGGCGCTAGCGGGAGCCAAAAACATTCAGTACTTC.

CDR3 protein: CASSLGLAHEQFF. The CDR3 nucleotides read TGTGCCAGCAGCTTAGGACTAGCCCATGAGCAGTTCTTC. The genes are TRBV11-2 and TRBJ2-1; 7 bases map to TRBD2. Per the germline V gene, CDR1 is SGHAT and CDR2 is FQNNGV. J was trimmed by 8 bases and V by 1 base; bases with no gene match: 2. CDR3 size: 13 residues.